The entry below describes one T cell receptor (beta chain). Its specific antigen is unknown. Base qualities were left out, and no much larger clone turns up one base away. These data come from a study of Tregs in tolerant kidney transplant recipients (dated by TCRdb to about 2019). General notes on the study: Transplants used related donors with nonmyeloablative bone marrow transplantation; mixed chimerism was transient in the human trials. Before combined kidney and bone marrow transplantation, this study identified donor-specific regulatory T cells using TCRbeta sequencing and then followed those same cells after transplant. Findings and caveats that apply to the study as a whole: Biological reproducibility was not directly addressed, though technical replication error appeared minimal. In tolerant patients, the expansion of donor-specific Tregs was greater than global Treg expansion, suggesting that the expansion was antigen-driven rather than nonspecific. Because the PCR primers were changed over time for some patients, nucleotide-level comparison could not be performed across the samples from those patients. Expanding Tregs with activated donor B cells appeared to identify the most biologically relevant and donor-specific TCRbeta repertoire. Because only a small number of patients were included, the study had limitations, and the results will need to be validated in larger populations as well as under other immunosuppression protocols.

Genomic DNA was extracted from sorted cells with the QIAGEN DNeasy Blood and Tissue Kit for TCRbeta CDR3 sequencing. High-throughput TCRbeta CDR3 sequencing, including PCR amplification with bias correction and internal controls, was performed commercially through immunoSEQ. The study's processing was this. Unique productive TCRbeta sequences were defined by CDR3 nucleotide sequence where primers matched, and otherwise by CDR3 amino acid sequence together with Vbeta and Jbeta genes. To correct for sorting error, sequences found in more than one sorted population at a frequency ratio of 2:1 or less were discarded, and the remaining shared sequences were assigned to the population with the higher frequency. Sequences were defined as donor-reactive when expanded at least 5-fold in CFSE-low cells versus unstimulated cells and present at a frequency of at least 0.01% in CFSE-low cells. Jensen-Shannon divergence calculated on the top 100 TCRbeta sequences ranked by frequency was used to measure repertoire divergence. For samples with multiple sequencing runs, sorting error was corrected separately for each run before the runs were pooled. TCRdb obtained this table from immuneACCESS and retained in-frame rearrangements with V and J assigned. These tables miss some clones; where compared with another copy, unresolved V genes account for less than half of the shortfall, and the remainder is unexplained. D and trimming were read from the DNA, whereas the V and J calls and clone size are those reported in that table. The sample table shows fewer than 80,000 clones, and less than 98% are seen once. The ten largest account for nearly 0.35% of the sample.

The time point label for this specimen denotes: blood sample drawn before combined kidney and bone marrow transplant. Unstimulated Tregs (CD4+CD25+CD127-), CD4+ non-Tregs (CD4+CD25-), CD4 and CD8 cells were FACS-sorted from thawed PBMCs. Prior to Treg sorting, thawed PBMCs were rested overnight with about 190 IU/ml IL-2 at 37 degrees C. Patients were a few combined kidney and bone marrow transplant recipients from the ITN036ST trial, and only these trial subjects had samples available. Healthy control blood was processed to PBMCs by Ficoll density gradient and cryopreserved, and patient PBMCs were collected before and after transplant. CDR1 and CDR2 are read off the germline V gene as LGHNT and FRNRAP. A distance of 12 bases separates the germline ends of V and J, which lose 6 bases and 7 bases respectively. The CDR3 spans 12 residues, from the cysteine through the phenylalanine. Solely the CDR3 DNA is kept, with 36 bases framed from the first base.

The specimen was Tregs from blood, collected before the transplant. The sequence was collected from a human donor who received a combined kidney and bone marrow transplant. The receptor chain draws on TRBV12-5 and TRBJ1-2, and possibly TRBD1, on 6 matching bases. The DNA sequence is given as TGTGCTAGTGGATACACGACAGGTGGCTACACCTTC. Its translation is CASGYTTGGYTF.